The source of this TCR beta chain is a study of T cell responses to AZD1222 COVID-19 vaccine (dated by TCRdb to the early 2020s). Study-wide context: A total of approximately 250 trial participants underwent TCR sequencing, of whom under 220 had received two doses of AZD1222 and some 26 had received two doses of the MenACWY control vaccine. Trial participants were enrolled by age into 18-55, 56-69 and 70-plus year subgroups, with approximately 160, 26 and 62 TCR-sequenced participants respectively. Broad study findings and their caveats: Spike-specific TCR breadth and depth rose significantly after two AZD1222 doses compared with day 0 and with MenACWY recipients. Participants were mostly white British, with more females than males. The authors suggested clonal diversity may have been underestimated. The 56-69-year group was small, and its depth increase did not reach significance, likely because of low power. Only five to seven AZD1222 recipients were SARS-CoV-2 seropositive at baseline, limiting conclusions about previously exposed vaccinees. No day 14 peak-response samples were available, so repertoires were characterized only after the peak T cell response. CD4 TCRs associated with the vaccine covered the entire spike protein, and the dominant responses were in regions 160-218 and 743-854. Reportedly, almost half of the unique spike-specific TCRs recognized epitopes lying outside the regions that are mutated in the B.1.351 and B.1.1.7 variants.

About this clone: The specificity of this receptor is unknown. No base quality values were provided; no much bigger clone lies one nucleotide off.

The CDR3 regions of human TCRbeta chains were analyzed by immunosequencing. Under the source paper's analysis protocol: Repertoire TCRs were checked for matches against a reference library of SARS-CoV-2-specific TCRs that had been generated using the MIRA antigen-specificity platform. Breadth was defined as the fraction of unique TCRs that were SARS-CoV-2-associated. Depth was defined as the fraction of total T cells that were SARS-CoV-2-associated. Each spike-specific TCR was assigned to its reactive spike region and to a CD4 or CD8 class using the MIRA data. Log10-transformed breadth and depth values were compared by one-way ANOVA with Sidak's multiple comparisons tests. TCRdb retrieved this table from immuneACCESS and kept in-frame rearrangements only. Not all clones are present; in checked studies, unresolved V genes account for under half, and no reason is known for the remainder. From that table come the V and J calls and clone size; the DNA was used to work out D and trimming. For this sample there are around 170,000 clones; about 90% appear just once. Approximately 10% of the sample is held by the ten biggest clonotypes.

In light of the paper, this sample's time point label describes: about 28 days (+/-7) after the second vaccine dose. AZD1222 recipients given second doses at about 4 weeks or at about 12 weeks were pooled, since spike-specific TCR depth and breadth were not found to differ between the two schedules. Samples from vaccinated people were obtained from the UK trials COV001 and COV002, which included a single-blind randomized controlled phase 2/3 trial of AZD1222 (ChAdOx1 nCoV-19) in healthy adults. For TCRbeta chain sequencing, PBMC samples were collected from trial participants at day 0 and at day 28 after the second dose. CDR1 and CDR2 are read off the germline V gene (reference sequence) as LGHDT and YNNKEL. Including cysteine and phenylalanine, the CDR3 has 15 amino acids. Only the CDR3 DNA is retained, 45 bases long and in frame from the first base. V sheds 1 base and J sheds 11 bases, leaving 19 bases between their ends.

The starting material was peripheral blood, obtained 28 days after the second AZD1222 dose. The chain links TRBV3-1 (or the pseudogene TRBV3-2) with TRBJ2-3; TRBD2 is possibly the D segment (6 matching bases). This sequence was found in an adult who received the AZD1222 COVID-19 vaccine. The nucleotide sequence reads as follows: TGTGCCAGCAGCCAAGGAGTTGGCGGCGGGGAGCTGCAGTATTTT. Translated, it gives CASSQGVGGGELQYF.